Each of the 30 T cell receptor beta chains below was sequenced from the same sample in a study of blood T cell repertoires in COVID-19. TCRdb's copy holds only in-frame clones and misses some; the assay was immunoSEQ multiplex PCR. This table holds roughly 250,000 clones, about 90% found once. The sample was PBMCs or T cells enriched from blood (not recorded which). The receptors shown here come from a woman in her twenties or thirties with acute COVID-19.

This chain links TRBV9 with TRBJ1-2; D gene uncertain. Germline CDR1 and CDR2: SGDLS and YYNGEE. The length of the CDR3 is 15 residues. V was shortened by 3 bases and J by 8 bases, with 20 bases between the two germline ends. CDR3 sequence reads: CASSGLTGAHRGYTF. CDR3 in DNA: TGTGCCAGCAGCGGGTTGACTGGAGCTCATCGGGGCTACACCTTC.

The V and J genes are TRBV5-1 and TRBJ2-2; 8 bases map to TRBD1. Germline lookup yields CDR1 SGHRS and CDR2 YFSETQ. The trim removed 8 bases at V and 7 bases at J, leaving 10 bases unmatched. This CDR3 comprises 14 residues. The CDR3 nucleotides read TGCGCCAGTACATACCAGGGGGCGATCGGGGAGCTGTTTTTT. Protein product: CASTYQGAIGELFF.

The chain recombines TRBV5-5 with TRBJ2-1, with D possibly matching TRBD1 (6 bases). Germline CDR1 is SGHKS and CDR2 is YYEKEE (reference sequence). V gave up 9 bases and J gave up 0 bases, with 13 bases separating them. The CDR3 spans 14 residues. The CDR3 coding sequence is TGTGCCACCGGGCAGGGGAGCTCCTACAATGAGCAGTTCTTC. Translation: CATGQGSSYNEQFF.

The V call is TRBV28, the J call TRBJ1-3, with D possibly matching TRBD1 (6 bases). The ends were cut back, 4 bases at V and 4 bases at J, with 14 bases in the middle. The CDR3 runs 15 residues. Germline V gene lookup returns CDR1 MDHEN and CDR2 SYDVKM. CDR3 sequence (DNA): TGTGCCAGCAGTTCTCGGGGGGCGCGGGGAAACACCATATATTTT. Its protein product is CASSSRGARGNTIYF.

J is TRBJ1-1 and V is TRBV25-1; no definite D call. CDR3 length: 13 amino acids. In germline, CDR1 is MGHDK, CDR2 SYGVNS. V lost 6 bases and J 2 bases, leaving 10 bases between the germline ends. This chain's CDR3 is CASRDGSNTEAFF. Written as DNA, the CDR3 is TGTGCCAGCAGAGACGGGAGTAACACTGAAGCTTTCTTT.

The chain recombines TRBV2 with TRBJ1-4, with TRBD1 matching 7 bases. The CDR3 sequence is 16 residues long. CDR1 SNHLY and CDR2 FYNNEI come from the germline V gene. V lost 6 bases to trimming and J lost 8 bases; unmatched junction nucleotides: 15. Written as DNA, the CDR3 is TGTGCCAGCAGGCCCGGAAGGACAGGCCTCGGGGAAAAACTGTTTTTT. Its protein is CASRPGRTGLGEKLFF.

The V gene is TRBV28, the J gene TRBJ1-5, with 7 bases matching TRBD1. The germline V gene has CDR1 MDHEN and CDR2 SYDVKM. The CDR3 loop spans 18 amino acids. V trimming: 7 bases; J trimming: 0 bases; junction bases outside the gene matches: 15. DNA of the CDR3: TGTGCCAGCAATTTTCCGAGACAGGGAACGTATAGCAATCAGCCCCAGCATTTT. Its protein is CASNFPRQGTYSNQPQHF.

V is TRBV6-4 and J is TRBJ1-1, with TRBD1 matching 12 bases. The J segment lost 10 bases and the V segment lost 6 bases, leaving 6 bases of the junction unmatched. This CDR3 is 13 amino acids long. The germline V gene has CDR1 MRHNA and CDR2 SNTAGT. The CDR3: CASRDGTGGRAFF. CDR3 nucleotides: TGTGCCAGCAGAGACGGGACAGGGGGCAGAGCTTTCTTT.

The rearrangement uses TRBV7-8 and TRBJ1-5; the D is unclear. V lost 1 base to trimming and J lost 6 bases, with 16 bases between them. The germline CDR1 and CDR2 sequences are SGHVS and FQNEAQ. CDR3 length: 16 amino acids. The CDR3 nucleotides are TGTGCCAGCAGCTTAGGTGCGGGCCTCCCCACTCAGCCCCAGCATTTT. Protein: CASSLGAGLPTQPQHF. The full variable domain, completed using reference TRBV7-8 and TRBJ1-5, is GAGVSQSPRYKVAKRGQDVALRCDPISGHVSLFWYQQALGQGPEFLTYFQNEAQLDKSGLPSDRFFAERPEGSVSTLKIQRTQQEDSAVYLCASSLGAGLPTQPQHFGDGTRLSIL.

The CDR3 loop is CASSPTGTGVRETQYF. In nucleotides, the CDR3 is TGCGCCAGCAGCCCTACCGGGACAGGGGTTCGAGAGACCCAGTACTTC. This sequence joins TRBV5-1 and TRBJ2-5; 10 nucleotides match TRBD1. The CDR3 is 16 residues long. CDR1 is SGHRS, CDR2 YFSETQ, per germline. V lost 4 bases to trimming and J lost 4 bases; unmatched junction nucleotides: 10.

The chain links TRBV30 to TRBJ2-2; 9 nucleotides agree with TRBD2. With 3 bases clipped from V and 8 bases from J, the junction kept 10 bases outside the gene matches. Looked up from germline, CDR1 is GTSNPN and CDR2 is SVGIG (reference sequence). This CDR3 has 15 residues. CDR3: CAWRLAGGLVGELFF. In DNA, the CDR3 is TGTGCCTGGAGACTTGCGGGGGGGCTGGTTGGGGAGCTGTTTTTT.

The V gene is TRBV4-1, the J gene TRBJ1-4; 7 bases are a match to TRBD1. Germline-derived CDR1 and CDR2 are MGHRA and YSYEKL. The CDR3 runs to 15 residues. V lost 4 bases and J lost 3; bases outside the gene matches: 5. The CDR3 coding sequence is TGCGCCAGCAGCCCTAGACAGGGCCCTAATGAAAAACTGTTTTTT. Residues: CASSPRQGPNEKLFF.

V gene TRBV5-8 combines with J gene TRBJ1-2; D not resolved. Trimming pared 4 bases from V and 8 bases from J, leaving 18 bases between. Germline V gene sequence: CDR1 SGHTS, CDR2 YDEGEE. CDR3 size: 14 residues. The CDR3 spells CASSTGLFWEGYTF. DNA for the CDR3: TGTGCCAGCAGCACCGGATTGTTTTGGGAGGGCTACACCTTC.

The chain combines TRBV2 with TRBJ2-1; TRBD1 agrees at 10 bases. J was trimmed by 6 bases and V by 8 bases; bases with no gene match: 7. The CDR3 has 14 residues. Germline CDR1 reads SNHLY; CDR2 reads FYNNEI. The CDR3 DNA follows: TGTGCCAGCTCCGGGACAGGGGATAGCAATGAGCAGTTCTTC. It codes for CASSGTGDSNEQFF.

This clone was counted between two and nine times. V usage is TRBV9 and J usage is TRBJ2-7; D is unclear. Trimming pared 0 bases from V and 2 bases from J, leaving 12 bases between. The CDR3 extends over 15 amino acids. Germline CDR1 is SGDLS and CDR2 is YYNGEE. The CDR3: CASSVDLDTTYEQYF. Written as DNA, the CDR3 is TGTGCCAGCAGCGTAGATTTAGACACCACCTACGAGCAGTACTTC. The variable domain in full, with the rest retrieved from reference TRBV9 and TRBJ2-7, is DSGVTQTPKHLITATGQRVTLRCSPRSGDLSVYWYQQSLDQGLQFLIQYYNGEERAKGNILERFSAQQFPDLHSELNLSSLELGDSALYFCASSVDLDTTYEQYFGPGTRLTVT.

As concerns this clone: Other DNA sequences within the sample encode an identical CDR3. The chain recombines TRBV30 with TRBJ1-6; TRBD1 matches 9 bases. V was clipped by 0 bases and J by 7 bases; unmatched bases: 1. From germline, CDR1 is GTSNPN and CDR2 SVGIG (reference sequence). CDR3 length: 14 residues. The CDR3 loop reads CAWSVGQGNSPLHF. CDR3 sequence (DNA): TGTGCCTGGAGTGTCGGACAGGGGAATTCACCCCTCCACTTT.

This sequence joins TRBV2 and TRBJ1-1, with 7 bases fitting TRBD1. This CDR3 has 12 residues. Germline CDR1 and CDR2: SNHLY and FYNNEI. Trimming removed 6 bases from V and 3 bases from J; junction bases left unmatched: 1. CDR3 sequence (DNA): TGTGCCAGCAGCCAGGGGGACACTGAAGCTTTCTTT. It translates to CASSQGDTEAFF.

The V gene is TRBV28, the J gene TRBJ1-5; TRBD1 is a possible D gene (5 bases). This CDR3 comprises 15 residues. Germline-derived CDR1 and CDR2 are MDHEN and SYDVKM. The V end lost 4 bases, the J end lost 6 bases, and 16 bases lay between the germline ends. Here the CDR3 DNA reads TGTGCCAGCAGTTCCCCACAAGGAAGGGGTCAGCCCCAGCATTTT. This codes for CASSSPQGRGQPQHF.

The rearrangement joins TRBV5-1 to TRBJ2-1; 9 bases agree with TRBD1. CDR1 is SGHRS and CDR2 is YFSETQ in the germline V gene. CDR3 size: 14 residues. Trimming cost V 4 bases and J 9 bases; bases outside gene matches: 8. CDR3 DNA sequence: TGCGCCAGCAGCCTGACGGGACAGGGCGGTGAGCAGTTCTTC. Encoded protein: CASSLTGQGGEQFF.

The rearrangement joins TRBV19 to TRBJ2-2; D not resolved. CDR1 and CDR2 (germline): LNHDA, SQIVND (reference sequence). The CDR3 spans 16 residues. V was cut by 2 bases and J by 0 bases, with 10 bases left in between. CDR3: CASSIWQAPNTGELFF. The CDR3 region has the DNA TGTGCCAGTAGTATATGGCAGGCGCCGAACACCGGGGAGCTGTTTTTT. Complete variable domain (other parts from reference TRBV19 and TRBJ2-2): DGGITQSPKYLFRKEGQNVTLSCEQNLNHDAMYWYRQDPGQGLRLIYYSQIVNDFQKGDIAEGYSVSREKKESFPLTVTSAQKNPTAFYLCASSIWQAPNTGELFFGEGSRLTVL.

This chain joins TRBV7-9 and TRBJ1-1; D remains unclear. CDR3 length: 11 amino acids. The germline V gene has CDR1 SEHNR and CDR2 FQNEAQ (reference sequence). The V end was cut by 1 base, the J end by 8 bases, with 5 bases between. CDR3 region: CASSLGREAFF. CDR3 in DNA: TGTGCCAGCAGCTTAGGCAGAGAAGCTTTCTTT.

The V and J genes are TRBV7-8 and TRBJ2-7, with a tentative D call TRBD1 (6 bases). CDR3 length: 15 residues. The V gene lost 2 bases and the J gene lost 5 bases, with 16 bases spanning the gap. Germline lookup yields CDR1 SGHVS and CDR2 FQNEAQ. The CDR3 loop is CASSLFRQGSDEQYF. CDR3 coding DNA: TGTGCCAGCAGCTTATTCCGGCAGGGGTCTGACGAGCAGTACTTC.

The V and J genes are TRBV7-9 and TRBJ1-3; a weak D match, TRBD1 (6 bases). CDR1 and CDR2 from the germline V gene are SEHNR and FQNEAQ (reference sequence). V was trimmed by 1 base and J by 0 bases, leaving 13 bases between them. The CDR3 runs 17 residues. The CDR3: CASSLEGGLLSGNTIYF. The CDR3 bases are TGTGCCAGCAGCTTAGAGGGGGGACTACTCTCTGGAAACACCATATATTTT.

The chain is built from TRBV6-5 and TRBJ1-2, with D uncertain. The CDR3 consists of 14 residues. Germline loops: CDR1 MNHEY, CDR2 SVGAGI. Trimming pared 11 bases from V and 3 bases from J, leaving 19 bases between. The CDR3 DNA is TGTGCCGCGGCTCGGTTAGGGAGGGACTATGGCTACACCTTC. Its protein is CAAARLGRDYGYTF.

The chain has TRBV20-1 and TRBJ2-1; D is possibly TRBD2 (6 bases). The CDR3 sequence is 14 residues long. CDR1 DFQATT and CDR2 SNEGSKA come from the germline V gene (reference sequence). Trimming stripped 3 bases from V and 1 base from J, with 10 bases between. The CDR3 sequence: CSASPAGSYNEQFF. The CDR3 bases are TGCAGTGCTAGTCCCGCGGGATCCTACAATGAGCAGTTCTTC.

The chain has TRBV4-3 and TRBJ2-1; a possible D gene is TRBD1 (6 bases). V dropped 0 bases and J dropped 7 bases, with 13 bases sitting between them. This CDR3 spans 15 amino acids. Germline V gene sequence: CDR1 LGHNA, CDR2 YSLEER. As DNA, the CDR3 is TGCGCCAGCAGCCAAGAAGGGGGAGCGATAAATGAGCAGTTCTTC. It translates to CASSQEGGAINEQFF.

The gene calls are TRBV20-1 and TRBJ2-1; 9 bases match TRBD1. Looked up from germline, CDR1 is DFQATT and CDR2 is SNEGSKA (reference sequence). The length of the CDR3 is 15 residues. V shed 3 bases and J 3 bases; nucleotides not matched to a gene: 6. The CDR3, as DNA: TGCAGTGCTAGTGACCCGACAGGGGGCTACAATGAGCAGTTCTTC. Amino acids: CSASDPTGGYNEQFF.

The CDR3: CASSLLPGGTEFFGNTIYF. CDR3 sequence (DNA): TGTGCCAGCAGCTTACTCCCCGGTGGGACAGAATTTTTTGGAAACACCATATATTTT. J is TRBJ1-3 and V is TRBV7-9; 7 nucleotides match TRBD1. Germline-derived CDR1 and CDR2 are SEHNR and FQNEAQ (reference sequence). Germline trimming cut 2 bases from V and 3 bases from J; bases unmatched to any gene: 16. The CDR3 sequence is 19 residues long. Variable domain in full (rest from reference TRBV7-9 and TRBJ1-3): DTGVSQNPRHKITKRGQNVTFRCDPISEHNRLYWYRQTLGQGPEFLTYFQNEAQLEKSRLLSDRFSAERPKGSFSTLEIQRTEQGDSAMYLCASSLLPGGTEFFGNTIYFGEGSWLTVV.

The J gene is TRBJ2-7, the V gene TRBV2, with D possibly matching TRBD1 (6 bases). V lost 4 bases, J lost 5 bases, and 15 bases lay in between. The V gene's germline CDR1 is SNHLY and CDR2 FYNNEI. The CDR3 sequence is 14 residues long. The CDR3 bases are TGTGCCAGCAGTGGAACAGGGTATTGGAACGAGCAGTACTTC. Translation gives CASSGTGYWNEQYF.

J is TRBJ1-5 and V is TRBV19; D may be TRBD1 (6 bases). CDR3 length: 13 residues. Germline-derived CDR1 and CDR2 are LNHDA and SQIVND (reference sequence). V gave up 5 bases and J gave up 6 bases, with 11 bases separating them. CDR3 nucleotide sequence: TGTGCCAGTAGTTCAGGGGTCGGTCAGCCCCAGCATTTT. It translates to CASSSGVGQPQHF.